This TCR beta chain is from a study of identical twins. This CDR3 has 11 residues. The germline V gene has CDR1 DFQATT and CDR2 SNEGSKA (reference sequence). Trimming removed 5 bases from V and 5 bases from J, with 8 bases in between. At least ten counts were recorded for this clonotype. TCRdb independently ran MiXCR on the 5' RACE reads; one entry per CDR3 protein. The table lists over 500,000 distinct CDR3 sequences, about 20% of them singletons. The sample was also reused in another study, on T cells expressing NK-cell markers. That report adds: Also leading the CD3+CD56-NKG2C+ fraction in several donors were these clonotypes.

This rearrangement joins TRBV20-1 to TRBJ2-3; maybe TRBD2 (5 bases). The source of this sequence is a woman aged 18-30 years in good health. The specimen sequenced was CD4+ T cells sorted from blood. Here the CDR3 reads CSALRGDTQYF. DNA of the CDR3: TGCAGTGCTTTACGGGGAGATACGCAGTATTTT.